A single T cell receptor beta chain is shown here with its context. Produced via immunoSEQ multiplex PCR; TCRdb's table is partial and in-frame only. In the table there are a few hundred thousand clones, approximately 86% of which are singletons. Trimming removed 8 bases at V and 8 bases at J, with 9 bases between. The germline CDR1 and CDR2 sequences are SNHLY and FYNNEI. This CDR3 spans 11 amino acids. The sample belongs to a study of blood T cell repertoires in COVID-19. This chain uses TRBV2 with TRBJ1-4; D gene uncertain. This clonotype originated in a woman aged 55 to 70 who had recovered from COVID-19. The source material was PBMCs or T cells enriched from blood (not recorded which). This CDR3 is CASYIFEKLFF. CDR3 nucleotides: TGTGCCAGCTACATCTTCGAAAAACTGTTTTTT.